This T cell receptor beta chain was identified in a study of identical twins (dated by TCRdb to the mid-2010s). In terms of the full investigation: To test whether fetal clonotypes persist, this study deep-sequenced TCR alpha and beta repertoires from monozygotic twins, from unrelated adults of various ages, and from cord blood. Replicate twin experiments were performed at different times using different library preparation protocols to rule out contamination.

Concerning this clonotype itself: This clone's antigen is unknown. A much larger clone lies one base from this, so it may be a read error.

Only healthy Caucasian donors were included. The twin cohort comprised three pairs of female monozygotic twins, all aged about 18 to 30 years. RNA for TCR libraries was isolated from peripheral blood mononuclear cells. The receptor library was made with 5' RACE. TCRdb records Illumina HiSeq 2000 as the sequencer. Template switching added a universal primer binding site, and the final cDNA carried a unique molecular identifier that allowed TCR cDNA molecules to be counted accurately. Specific primers in the conserved constant-segment region were used to synthesize first-strand cDNA for the TCR alpha and beta chains. To control for contamination, every cDNA library was double barcoded, receiving both a SMART-Mk sample barcode and Illumina barcodes. TruSeq adapter sequences along with Illumina sample barcodes were introduced in two successive PCR steps. The TCR alpha and beta cDNA libraries were sequenced on the Illumina HiSeq platform using custom primers. As for how the authors treated the data: MiGEC processed the raw reads to extract unique molecular identifiers, while MiXCR was used to determine the CDR3 positions. Recombination models were inferred per individual with the repgenHMM and IGoR tools using an EM algorithm. The tcR package in R was used for shared clonotype analysis, with sharing normalized by the product of cloneset sizes. To study raw recombination without the effects of thymic and clonal selection, out-of-frame nonproductive sequences were analyzed. TCRdb handled the public reads itself, with Q25 trimming in fastp and clone calling in MiXCR, and kept productive beta chains. Entries that share a CDR3 protein sequence are merged under the most common genes and DNA. It is TCRdb's table, rather than the study itself, that gives the V and J calls and clone size. In all, the sample holds about 890,000 distinct CDR3 sequences, and more than 9% of those were seen once. About 1.6% of the sample comes from the top ten.

V loses 10 bases of germline sequence and J loses 6 bases, and the interval between the two ends is 16 bases. The CDR3 spans 13 residues, from the cysteine through the phenylalanine. CDR3 DNA only is kept here, 39 bases in frame from base 1. The paper as a whole reports these results and caveats: Compared with coincidental sharing between unrelated individuals, out-of-frame TCR alpha sequences shared between twins showed an excess of sequences with low generation probability. In monozygotic twins, recombination models systematically underestimated out-of-frame TCR alpha sharing, but the models matched the sharing seen between unrelated individuals. The excess sharing between twins in beta out-of-frame sequences was weaker because fewer shared sequences reduced the signal-to-noise ratio. Fewer insertions were carried by abundant cord blood beta clonotypes, a similar but weaker trend appeared in young adult naive repertoires, and no such trend appeared in memory repertoires. Conclusions relied on cross-sectional statistical analysis, since the same donors could not be followed over many years. Zero-insertion analyses could be partly confounded by invariant T cells such as MAIT and iNKT, though diverse VJ usage argued against such confounding for most clonotypes.

The data were also submitted as part of a second study, on yellow fever vaccine responses in identical twins. The second study's authors report: According to the authors, the vaccine-induced T cell response in identical twins seemed to be partly convergent and partly specific to each individual. Focusing on identical twins, the study followed the T cell clones that responded to the vaccine, and did so with precision.

The receptor's source is a woman under 30 in good health. Here the chain combines TRBV12-3 or TRBV12-4 and TRBJ2-1; no D gene can be assigned with confidence. The sequencing sample was made of PBMCs. The DNA is TGTGCCATCCTGAGACCTTCGGGCAATGAGCAGTTCTTC. Its coded protein is CAILRPSGNEQFF.